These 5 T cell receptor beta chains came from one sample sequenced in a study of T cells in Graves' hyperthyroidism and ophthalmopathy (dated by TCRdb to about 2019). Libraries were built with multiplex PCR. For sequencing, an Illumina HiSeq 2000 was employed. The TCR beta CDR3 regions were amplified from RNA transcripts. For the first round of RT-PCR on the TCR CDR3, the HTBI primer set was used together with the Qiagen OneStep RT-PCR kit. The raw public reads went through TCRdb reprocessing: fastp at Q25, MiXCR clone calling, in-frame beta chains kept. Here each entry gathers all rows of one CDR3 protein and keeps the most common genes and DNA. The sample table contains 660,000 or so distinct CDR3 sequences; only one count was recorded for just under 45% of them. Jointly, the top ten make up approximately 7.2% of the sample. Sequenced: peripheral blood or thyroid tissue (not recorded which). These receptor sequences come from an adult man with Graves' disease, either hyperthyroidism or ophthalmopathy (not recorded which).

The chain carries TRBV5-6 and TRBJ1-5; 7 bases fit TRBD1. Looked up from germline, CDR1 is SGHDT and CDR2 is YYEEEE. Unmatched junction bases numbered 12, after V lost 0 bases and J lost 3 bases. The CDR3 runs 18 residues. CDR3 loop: CASSLAAWQGGTNQPQHF. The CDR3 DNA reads TGTGCCAGCAGCTTGGCGGCGTGGCAGGGGGGTACCAATCAGCCCCAGCATTTT.

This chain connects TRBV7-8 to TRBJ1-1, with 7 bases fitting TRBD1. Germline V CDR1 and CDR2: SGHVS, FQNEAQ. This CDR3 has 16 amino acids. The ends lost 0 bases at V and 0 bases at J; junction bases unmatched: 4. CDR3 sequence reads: CASSLAPGQLNTEAFF. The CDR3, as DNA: TGTGCCAGCAGCTTAGCGCCGGGACAGCTGAACACTGAAGCTTTCTTT.

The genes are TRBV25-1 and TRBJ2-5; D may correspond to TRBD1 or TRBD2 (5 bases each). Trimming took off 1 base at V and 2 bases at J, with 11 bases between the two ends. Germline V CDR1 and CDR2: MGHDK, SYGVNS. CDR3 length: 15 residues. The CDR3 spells CASSEWGPPQETQYF. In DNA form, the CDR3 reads TGTGCCAGCAGTGAATGGGGACCACCGCAAGAGACCCAGTACTTC.

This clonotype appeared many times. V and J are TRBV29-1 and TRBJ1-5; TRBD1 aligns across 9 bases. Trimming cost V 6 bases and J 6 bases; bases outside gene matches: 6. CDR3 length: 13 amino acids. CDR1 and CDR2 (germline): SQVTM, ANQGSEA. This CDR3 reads CSVAGQGSQPQHF. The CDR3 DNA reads TGCAGCGTAGCTGGACAGGGGAGTCAGCCCCAGCATTTT.

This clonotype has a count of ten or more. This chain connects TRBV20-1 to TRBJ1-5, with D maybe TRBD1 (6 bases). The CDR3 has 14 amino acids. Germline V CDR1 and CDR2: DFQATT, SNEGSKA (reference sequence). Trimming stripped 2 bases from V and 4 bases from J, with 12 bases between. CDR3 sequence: CSARRPGANQPQHF. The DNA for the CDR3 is TGCAGTGCTAGACGTCCAGGGGCTAATCAGCCCCAGCATTTT.